This TCR beta chain was observed in a study of T cell repertoires in cytomegalovirus infection. Study-level background: Public TCR beta signatures provided an indication of both CMV infection and a matching HLA type. The study, taken as a whole, reports: The study identified carriers of CMV plus the relevant HLA from cumulative public TCR beta family frequency. The response measured ex vivo was dominated by TCR beta clonotypes (HLA-C-restricted and CMV-specific).

TCRdb reprocessed the reads via MiXCR and lists one record per CDR3 protein. Among 200,000 to 300,000 distinct CDR3 sequences listed, roughly 12% were seen once. The CDR3 has 18 amino acids. The junction had 13 bases not matched to a gene; V was cut back by 5 bases and J by 0 bases. Germline loops: CDR1 DFQATT, CDR2 SNEGSKA (reference sequence). The table lists this clonotype with many counts. The antigen is not known. Sequenced material: PBMCs. The clonotype was recovered from a human donor in good health (CMV status not recorded). Some clones in this sample may be carry-over from other donors' samples. This chain joins TRBV20-1 and TRBJ2-1, with TRBD2 matching over 10 bases. CDR3 sequence: CSAFTIAGGRSSYNEQFF. CDR3 nucleotides: TGCAGTGCTTTTACCATAGCGGGAGGCCGAAGCTCCTACAATGAGCAGTTCTTC.